The 22 T cell receptor beta chains given below trace back to one sample, sequenced in a study of T cell changes during pregnancy in multiple sclerosis. Sequencing was performed with immunoSEQ multiplex PCR; in TCRdb, only in-frame clones are kept and a portion is missing. The table lists about 69,000 clones, 90% to 95% of them singletons, with just under 0.3% in the top ten. Here the sequenced sample was CD4+ T cells from peripheral blood mononuclear cells, taken in the third trimester of pregnancy. These receptors all come from a female donor in good health, enrolled as a control in a pregnancy study.

J is TRBJ2-7 and V is TRBV5-4; D possibly corresponds to TRBD1 (5 bases). This CDR3 is 14 amino acids long. Germline CDR1 and CDR2: SGHNT and YYREEE (reference sequence). Trimming cost V 4 bases and J 0 bases, with 11 bases left between them. This CDR3 reads CASSPDSSSYEQYF. CDR3 bases: TGTGCCAGCAGCCCCGACAGTTCCTCCTACGAGCAGTACTTC.

This clone appeared a single time. This rearrangement joins TRBV5-4 to TRBJ2-3, with 7 nucleotides matching TRBD1. The CDR3 runs 15 residues. Germline CDR1 is SGHNT and CDR2 is YYREEE (reference sequence). Losses at the gene ends were 4 bases for V and 1 base for J; bases not matched to a gene: 6. The CDR3 loop reads CASSPTTGRTDTQYF. The CDR3 DNA is TGTGCCAGCAGCCCCACGACAGGGCGCACAGATACGCAGTATTTT.

V gene TRBV6-5 combines with J gene TRBJ1-3, with D maybe TRBD1 (5 bases). Germline lookup yields CDR1 MNHEY and CDR2 SVGAGI. CDR3 length: 16 amino acids. V lost 3 bases to trimming and J lost 4 bases, with 16 bases between them. This chain's CDR3 is CASSYSGRARGNTIYF. The CDR3 nucleotides read TGTGCCAGCAGTTATAGTGGCAGGGCGCGGGGAAACACCATATATTTT.

The rearrangement uses TRBV5-1 and TRBJ1-1; 7 bases map to TRBD1. CDR1 and CDR2 from the germline V gene are SGHRS and YFSETQ. The trim removed 1 base at V and 2 bases at J, leaving 8 bases unmatched. CDR3 length equals 16 residues. DNA of the CDR3: TGCGCCAGCAGCTTGTCAGGGGGGCGATTCAACACTGAAGCTTTCTTT. This sequence encodes CASSLSGGRFNTEAFF.

This clone was seen once. This chain joins TRBV6-5 and TRBJ1-2; D remains unclear. V lost 3 bases to trimming and J lost 7 bases, with 18 bases between them. Per germline, CDR1 MNHEY and CDR2 SVGAGI. This CDR3 has 15 residues. The CDR3 is CASSYLTLSRGGYTF. Here the CDR3 DNA reads TGTGCCAGCAGTTATCTGACTCTAAGTCGCGGTGGCTACACCTTC.

J is TRBJ1-6 and V is TRBV6-5; possible D gene TRBD1, 6 bases. This CDR3 comprises 14 residues. Germline CDR1 and CDR2: MNHEY and SVGAGI. The V and J ends lost 5 bases and 10 bases respectively, with 15 bases between them. The CDR3 sequence: CASSKNREGSPLHF. The CDR3 coding sequence is TGTGCCAGCAGTAAAAACAGGGAAGGATCACCCCTCCACTTT.

V and J are TRBV29-1 and TRBJ2-3; 7 bases agree with TRBD2. V lost 3 bases to trimming and J lost 0 bases; unmatched junction nucleotides: 6. The CDR3 is 15 residues long. Germline V gene data show CDR1 as SQVTM and CDR2 as ANQGSEA. CDR3 loop: CSVDRAGVSTDTQYF. The CDR3 nucleotides are TGCAGCGTTGACCGGGCGGGAGTTAGCACAGATACGCAGTATTTT.

The chain combines TRBV6-5 with TRBJ1-1, with a weak D call TRBD1 (6 bases). The CDR3 sequence is 13 residues long. Germline assignment: CDR1 MNHEY and CDR2 SVGAGI. V was cut by 5 bases and J by 5 bases, with 12 bases left in between. CDR3 nucleotide sequence: TGTGCCAGCAGTCCAGGGGCTGGTACTGAAGCTTTCTTT. Encoded protein: CASSPGAGTEAFF.

The chain couples TRBV5-1 to TRBJ1-5, with 7 bases lining up with TRBD1. The CDR3 spans 17 residues. Germline loops: CDR1 SGHRS, CDR2 YFSETQ. Germline trimming cut 3 bases from V and 3 bases from J; bases unmatched to any gene: 12. CDR3 residues: CASSSLPGTADNQPQHF. The CDR3 coding sequence is TGCGCCAGCAGCTCGCTCCCCGGGACAGCCGACAATCAGCCCCAGCATTTT.

This chain joins TRBV12-5 and TRBJ1-5; no clear D. Germline V gives CDR1 LGHNT, CDR2 FRNRAP. Trimming left V 4 bases short and J 1 base short, with 17 bases between. This CDR3 region has 17 residues. The CDR3 nucleotides read TGTGCTAGTGGTTCGCTCTTAAGCGCGGCGAGCAATCAGCCCCAGCATTTT. As protein: CASGSLLSAASNQPQHF.

V and J are TRBV4-2 and TRBJ2-7; 7 nucleotides align to TRBD1. The V gene end was trimmed by 0 bases and the J gene end by 1 base; junction bases not matched to a gene: 9. The CDR3 is 17 residues long. From germline, CDR1 is LGHNA and CDR2 YNFKEQ. Here the CDR3 DNA reads TGTGCCAGCAGCCAAGATACGGTAGGGGGCCCGTCCTACGAGCAGTACTTC. It specifies CASSQDTVGGPSYEQYF.

The chain combines TRBV29-1 with TRBJ1-1, with TRBD1 matching 8 bases. The CDR3 extends over 12 amino acids. Per the germline V gene, CDR1 is SQVTM and CDR2 is ANQGSEA. Trimming took 5 bases from V and 5 from J; bases not matched to a gene: 4. CDR3 region: CSVRQGLTEAFF. The CDR3 DNA follows: TGCAGCGTTCGACAGGGGTTAACTGAAGCTTTCTTT.

The chain links TRBV5-6 to TRBJ1-3; TRBD1 agrees at 8 bases. V lost 3 bases, J lost 4 bases, and 3 bases stayed unmatched. CDR1 is SGHDT and CDR2 is YYEEEE in the germline V gene. The CDR3 length is 14 residues. Here the CDR3 DNA reads TGTGCCAGCAGCTCAGGGGGCGACGGAAACACCATATATTTT. Translating it yields CASSSGGDGNTIYF.

The rearrangement joins TRBV18 to TRBJ2-2; D perhaps matches TRBD2 (6 bases). The CDR3 consists of 14 residues. Trimming removed 3 bases from V and 6 bases from J, with 11 bases in between. The germline V gene encodes CDR1 KGHSH and CDR2 LQKENI. The CDR3 protein is CASSPRTGAGELFF. CDR3 coding DNA: TGTGCCAGCTCACCGAGGACGGGGGCCGGGGAGCTGTTTTTT.

The chain is built from TRBV6-1 and TRBJ1-1, with 7 bases lining up with TRBD1. Germline V gives CDR1 MNHNS, CDR2 SASEGT. The CDR3 spans 14 residues. V dropped 8 bases and J dropped 5; count of bases not matched to a gene: 11. The CDR3 sequence is CASCKGGAETEAFF. DNA of the CDR3: TGTGCCAGCTGTAAAGGGGGCGCGGAGACTGAAGCTTTCTTT.

V usage is TRBV6-5 and J usage is TRBJ2-3, with TRBD2 as a possible D gene (5 bases). The ends were cut back, 4 bases at V and 7 bases at J, with 9 bases in the middle. Per germline, CDR1 MNHEY and CDR2 SVGAGI. This CDR3 spans 12 amino acids. CDR3 DNA sequence: TGTGCCAGCAGTTTTTCGGGAAATACGCAGTATTTT. It codes for CASSFSGNTQYF.

V usage is TRBV11-1 and J usage is TRBJ2-1; D not resolved. There are 13 residues in the CDR3. The germline V and J ends were trimmed by 1 base and 7 bases, with 8 bases remaining between them. In germline, CDR1 is SGHAT, CDR2 FQDESV (reference sequence). CDR3 DNA sequence: TGTGCCAGCAGCTTAGACCCGGTAAATGAGCAGTTCTTC. Its protein is CASSLDPVNEQFF.

This rearrangement joins TRBV27 to TRBJ1-5; D is ambiguous. The CDR3 runs to 13 residues. Germline CDR1 is MNHEY and CDR2 is SMNVEV (reference sequence). V lost 6 bases and J 6 bases, leaving 12 bases between the germline ends. In nucleotides, the CDR3 is TGTGCCAGCAGCCTCCGGGCGGGTCAGCCCCAGCATTTT. Encoded protein: CASSLRAGQPQHF.

V and J are TRBV7-8 and TRBJ2-1, with TRBD2 identical over 9 bases. Trimming removed 6 bases from V and 10 bases from J; junction bases left unmatched: 13. From germline, CDR1 is SGHVS and CDR2 FQNEAQ. There are 15 residues in the CDR3. This CDR3 is CASRLYGASGEEQFF. In DNA form, the CDR3 reads TGTGCCAGCAGACTATACGGGGCTAGCGGGGAGGAGCAGTTCTTC.

The chain has TRBV19 and TRBJ1-2; D gene unclear. The CDR3 has 14 residues. Trimming removed 5 bases at V and 0 bases at J, with 10 bases between. Per germline, CDR1 LNHDA and CDR2 SQIVND (reference sequence). The DNA for the CDR3 is TGTGCCAGTAGTGCCGACGACACTAACTATGGCTACACCTTC. Protein sequence: CASSADDTNYGYTF.

The V call is TRBV7-2, the J call TRBJ1-2; TRBD1 might be the D (5 bases). The germline V gene has CDR1 SGHTA and CDR2 FQGNSA. This CDR3 has 13 residues. V was trimmed by 5 bases and J by 8 bases, leaving 15 bases between them. Here the CDR3 reads CASSREGLRGYTF. In DNA, the CDR3 is TGTGCCAGCAGCCGGGAGGGACTGAGGGGCTACACCTTC.

The chain recombines TRBV2 with TRBJ1-5, with 7 bases lining up with TRBD1. Germline V CDR1 and CDR2: SNHLY, FYNNEI. The CDR3 is made up of 14 amino acids. After removal of 8 bases from V and 4 bases from J, the junction contained 8 bases not matched to a gene. CDR3 amino acids: CASQRRGSNQPQHF. As DNA, the CDR3 is TGTGCCAGCCAACGCAGGGGGTCGAATCAGCCCCAGCATTTT.